One sample yielded the 16 T cell receptor beta chains listed below, sequenced in a study of PD-1 blockade in classical Hodgkin lymphoma. Data came from immunoSEQ multiplex PCR; TCRdb stores just in-frame clones and leaves some out. This sample yields nearly 25,000 clones, of which around 68% are seen a single time; roughly 29% belongs to the top ten. Time point of the sample: cycle 4 day 1 (C4D1), after 6 weeks of nivolumab. Each and every patient relapsed after autologous stem cell transplantation, and patients got differing brentuximab vedotin exposure. The source was peripheral blood mononuclear cells (PBMCs), collected before the fourth cycle of nivolumab. The receptors were sampled from a human donor with classical Hodgkin lymphoma.

This clone came up a few times. This chain connects TRBV11-2 to TRBJ2-4, with D tentatively TRBD1 or TRBD2 (5 bases each). The length of the CDR3 is 15 residues. V lost 5 bases and J 11 bases, leaving 22 bases between the germline ends. CDR1 is SGHAT, CDR2 FQNNGV, per germline. The CDR3 DNA sequence: TGTGCCAGCAGCCGGGACGGCGCAGGGTACACGGTTCAGTACTTC. It codes for CASSRDGAGYTVQYF.

The gene calls are TRBV6-1 and TRBJ2-5; 9 nucleotides line up with TRBD2. Germline V CDR1 and CDR2: MNHNS, SASEGT. This CDR3 contains 14 residues. V was pared by 6 bases and J by 3 bases, with 5 bases of the junction left unmatched. The CDR3 protein is CASRGGGAEETQYF. DNA of the CDR3: TGTGCCAGCAGGGGCGGGGGGGCGGAAGAGACCCAGTACTTC.

There are a few counts of this clone. The rearrangement uses TRBV6-6 and TRBJ2-5; D may correspond to TRBD1 or TRBD2 (5 bases each). Germline V gives CDR1 MNHNY, CDR2 SVGAGI (reference sequence). CDR3 length: 13 residues. V was clipped by 4 bases and J by 1 base, with 7 bases between them. The CDR3 sequence: CASSSGTQETQYF. The CDR3 bases are TGTGCCAGCAGTTCAGGGACCCAAGAGACCCAGTACTTC.

In DNA, the CDR3 is TGTGCCAGCAGTTTAAGCCCCCACGAGCAGTACGTC. Its protein is CASSLSPHEQYV. The chain joins TRBV28 to TRBJ2-7; D is uncertain. The germline gives CDR1 MDHEN, CDR2 SYDVKM. V was cut by 2 bases and J by 5 bases, with 7 bases left in between. The CDR3 spans 12 residues.

The rearrangement uses TRBV11-2 and TRBJ1-1; no definite D call. Trimming left V 2 bases short and J 4 bases short, with 8 bases between. This CDR3 comprises 13 residues. Germline-derived CDR1 and CDR2 are SGHAT and FQNNGV. DNA for the CDR3: TGTGCCAGCAGCTTACACACAACCACTGAAGCTTTCTTT. Its protein product is CASSLHTTTEAFF.

This clone was counted a few times. This specimen includes other DNA sequences encoding the same CDR3. This chain uses TRBV18 with TRBJ1-1, with 12 bases that match TRBD1. The CDR3 spans 18 residues. Germline loops: CDR1 KGHSH, CDR2 LQKENI. The V segment lost 5 bases and the J segment 1 base; nucleotides outside the gene matches: 11. The CDR3 nucleotides read TGTGCCAGCTCAAGATATCCGGGACAGGGGGCCCGGAACACTGAAGCTTTCTTT. It yields the protein CASSRYPGQGARNTEAFF.

The chain uses TRBV5-8 and TRBJ1-5; perhaps TRBD1 as D (6 bases). The CDR3 runs to 16 residues. V was pared by 3 bases and J by 0 bases, with 13 bases between. In germline, CDR1 is SGHTS, CDR2 YDEGEE. This CDR3 is CASSSGQIISNQPQHF. The CDR3 region has the DNA TGTGCCAGCAGCTCAGGACAGATTATTAGCAATCAGCCCCAGCATTTT.

This clone has only a few counts. The chain recombines TRBV14 with TRBJ2-1; no reliable D call. Trimming removed 0 bases at V and 10 bases at J, with 7 bases between. This CDR3 comprises 12 residues. Germline CDR1 reads SGHDN; CDR2 reads FVKESK. The CDR3 region is CASSQDSSEQFF. The CDR3 DNA follows: TGTGCCAGCAGCCAAGATTCATCCGAGCAGTTCTTC.

This clone has more than one count but fewer than ten. V and J are TRBV5-5 and TRBJ2-1; no reliable D call. The germline V and J ends were trimmed by 0 bases and 0 bases, with 10 bases remaining between them. The length of the CDR3 is 16 residues. CDR1 and CDR2 (germline): SGHKS, YYEKEE (reference sequence). The CDR3 DNA reads TGTGCCAGCAGCTTGGGGCGTTCGAGCTCCTACAATGAGCAGTTCTTC. Translating gives CASSLGRSSSYNEQFF.

This clone was detected only once. The genes are TRBV16 and TRBJ1-2; 7 bases are shared with TRBD1. The trim removed 1 base at V and 7 bases at J, leaving 6 bases unmatched. The germline CDR1 and CDR2 sequences are KGHSY and FQNENV. The CDR3 is 14 amino acids. CDR3: CASSQFPRDSGYTF. CDR3 coding DNA: TGTGCCAGCAGCCAATTCCCCCGGGACAGTGGCTACACCTTC.

This sequence joins TRBV5-1 and TRBJ2-7, with 7 bases lining up with TRBD1. This CDR3 region has 13 residues. Germline V CDR1 and CDR2: SGHRS, YFSETQ. The V segment lost 3 bases and the J segment 4 bases; nucleotides outside the gene matches: 4. The CDR3 DNA is TGCGCCAGCAGCTCGGAGACAGGGTACGAGCAGTACGTC. Protein product: CASSSETGYEQYV.

Written as DNA, the CDR3 is TGTGCCACCAGTACGGACTACATGACCTACAATGAGCAGTTCTTC. It is translated as CATSTDYMTYNEQFF. This rearrangement joins TRBV15 to TRBJ2-1; maybe TRBD2 (6 bases). Germline V lookup: CDR1 LNHNV, CDR2 YYDKDF (reference sequence). CDR3 length: 15 amino acids. V dropped 6 bases and J dropped 2 bases, with 14 bases sitting between them. The full variable domain, in which reference TRBV15 and TRBJ2-1 provide the parts outside the CDR3, is DAMVIQNPRYQVTQFGKPVTLSCSQTLNHNVMYWYQQKSSQAPKLLFHYYDKDFNNEADTPDNFQSRRPNTSFCFLDIRSPGLGDTAMYLCATSTDYMTYNEQFFGPGTRLTVL.

V is TRBV5-1 and J is TRBJ1-1; maybe TRBD1 (5 bases). The CDR3 consists of 15 residues. With 0 bases removed from V and 0 bases from J, the gap between germline ends came to 9 bases. Per the germline V gene, CDR1 is SGHRS and CDR2 is YFSETQ. The DNA for the CDR3 is TGCGCCAGCAGCTTGGACGGGGGGATGAACACTGAAGCTTTCTTT. It yields the protein CASSLDGGMNTEAFF. Looking up the rest from reference TRBV5-1 and TRBJ1-1 gives the full variable domain: KAGVTQTPRYLIKTRGQQVTLSCSPISGHRSVSWYQQTPGQGLQFLFEYFSETQRNKGNFPGRFSGRQFSNSRSEMNVSTLELGDSALYLCASSLDGGMNTEAFFGQGTRLTVV.

The chain recombines TRBV28 with TRBJ1-2; the D is unclear. The V end lost 2 bases, the J end lost 5 bases, and 9 bases lay between the germline ends. This CDR3 is built from 13 residues. Germline V lookup: CDR1 MDHEN, CDR2 SYDVKM. Written as DNA, the CDR3 is TGTGCCAGCAGTTTACGAAGTGTATATGGCTACACCTTC. This codes for CASSLRSVYGYTF.

On this clone: Other nucleotide sequences from this sample produce the same CDR3. The rearrangement links TRBV9 to TRBJ2-7, with TRBD1 matching 8 bases. V lost 3 bases, J lost 4 bases, and 3 bases stayed unmatched. The CDR3 loop spans 13 amino acids. CDR1 is SGDLS and CDR2 is YYNGEE in the germline V gene. CDR3 residues: CASSGQGAYEQYF. The CDR3 nucleotides read TGTGCCAGCAGCGGGCAGGGGGCTTACGAGCAGTACTTC.

The rearrangement joins TRBV6-4 to TRBJ2-5; D remains ambiguous. The V and J ends lost 3 bases and 5 bases respectively, with 22 bases between them. This CDR3 contains 17 residues. CDR1 MRHNA and CDR2 SNTAGT come from the germline V gene. CDR3 in amino acids: CASSERSRIIVDETQYF. CDR3 sequence (DNA): TGTGCCAGCAGTGAGCGTAGCAGGATCATCGTCGACGAGACCCAGTACTTC.